This is a list of T cell receptor beta chains from one sample in a study of blood T cell repertoires in COVID-19. Method: immunoSEQ multiplex PCR; TCRdb's copy keeps in-frame clones and lacks some. The sample has over 55,000 clones; 87% are singletons. The sample comprised peripheral blood. Receptors were obtained from a woman of 80 years or more with acute or convalescent COVID-19. Both conserved end residues are part of each CDR3. The D gene is left open where the match is weak.

V	J	D	CDR3	DNA
TRBV27	TRBJ1-1	.	CASMRNTEAFF	TGTGCCAGCATGCGGAACACTGAAGCTTTCTTT
TRBV5-1	TRBJ1-5	.	CASSKDSDGPQHF	TGCGCCAGCAGCAAGGACAGTGACGGGCCCCAGCATTTT
TRBV7-9	TRBJ2-1	.	CASSARWGREDEQFF	TGTGCCAGCAGCGCCCGGTGGGGTCGGGAAGATGAGCAGTTCTTC
TRBV18	TRBJ2-5	TRBD2	CASSTQSGRLETQYF	TGTGCCAGCTCAACCCAGAGCGGGAGGCTAGAGACCCAGTACTTC
TRBV7-2	TRBJ2-1	TRBD2	CASSREWGGYNEQFF	TGTGCCAGCAGCCGGGAGTGGGGGGGATACAATGAGCAGTTCTTC
TRBV19	TRBJ1-6	TRBD1	CASTQLGRGSPLHF	TGTGCCAGTACGCAGCTGGGCAGGGGGTCACCCCTCCACTTT
TRBV13	TRBJ1-1	.	CASSLRQVGIAFF	TGTGCCAGCAGCCTCCGACAGGTGGGAATAGCTTTCTTT
TRBV28	TRBJ1-6	TRBD1	CASSPRDRVASGRSPLHF	TGTGCCAGCAGCCCCCGGGACAGGGTCGCATCCGGTCGGTCACCCCTCCACTTT
TRBV5-1	TRBJ2-2	TRBD2	CASSLAGGETGELFF	TGCGCCAGCAGCCTCGCGGGAGGAGAAACCGGGGAGCTGTTTTTT
TRBV6-5	TRBJ1-5	.	CASRRDGGNQPQHF	TGTGCCAGCAGGCGGGATGGTGGCAATCAGCCCCAGCATTTT